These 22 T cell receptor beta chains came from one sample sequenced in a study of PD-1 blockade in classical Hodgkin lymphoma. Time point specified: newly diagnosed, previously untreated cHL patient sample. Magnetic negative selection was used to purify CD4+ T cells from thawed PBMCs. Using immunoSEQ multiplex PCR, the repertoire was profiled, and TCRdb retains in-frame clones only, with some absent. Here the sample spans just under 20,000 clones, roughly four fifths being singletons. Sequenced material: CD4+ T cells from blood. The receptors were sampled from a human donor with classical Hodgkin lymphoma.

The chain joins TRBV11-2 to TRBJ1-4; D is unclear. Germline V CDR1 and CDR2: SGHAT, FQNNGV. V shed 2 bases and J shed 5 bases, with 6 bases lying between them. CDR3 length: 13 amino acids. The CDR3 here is CASSLLQNEKLFF. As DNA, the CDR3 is TGTGCCAGCAGCTTACTGCAGAATGAAAAACTGTTTTTT. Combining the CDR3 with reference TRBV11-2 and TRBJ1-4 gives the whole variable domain EAGVAQSPRYKIIEKRQSVAFWCNPISGHATLYWYQQILGQGPKLLIQFQNNGVVDDSQLPKDRFSAERLKGVDSTLKIQPAKLEDSAVYLCASSLLQNEKLFFGSGTQLSVL.

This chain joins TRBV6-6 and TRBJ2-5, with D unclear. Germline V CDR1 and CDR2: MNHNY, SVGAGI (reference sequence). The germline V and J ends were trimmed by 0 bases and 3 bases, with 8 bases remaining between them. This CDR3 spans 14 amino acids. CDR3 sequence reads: CASSYSDGKETQYF. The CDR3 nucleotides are TGTGCCAGCAGTTACTCCGACGGTAAAGAGACCCAGTACTTC.

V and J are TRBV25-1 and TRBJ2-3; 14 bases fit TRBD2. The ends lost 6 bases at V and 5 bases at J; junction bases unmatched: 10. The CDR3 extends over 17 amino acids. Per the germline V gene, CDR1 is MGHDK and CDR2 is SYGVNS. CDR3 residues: CASRGAGLAGGLDTQYF. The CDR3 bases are TGTGCCAGCAGGGGGGCTGGACTAGCGGGAGGCTTAGATACGCAGTATTTT.

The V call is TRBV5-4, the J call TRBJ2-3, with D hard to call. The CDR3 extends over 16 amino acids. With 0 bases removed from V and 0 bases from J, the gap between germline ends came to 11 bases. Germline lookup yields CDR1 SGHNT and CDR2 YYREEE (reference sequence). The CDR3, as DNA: TGTGCCAGCAGCTTGGGTATGGCTTCTAGCACAGATACGCAGTATTTT. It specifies CASSLGMASSTDTQYF.

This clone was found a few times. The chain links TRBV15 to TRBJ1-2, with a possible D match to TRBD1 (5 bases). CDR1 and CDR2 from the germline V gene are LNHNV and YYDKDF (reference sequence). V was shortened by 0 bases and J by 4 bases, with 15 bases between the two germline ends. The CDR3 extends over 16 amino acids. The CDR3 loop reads CATSRDAVSGSYGYTF. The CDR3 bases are TGTGCCACCAGCAGAGATGCCGTCTCAGGGAGCTATGGCTACACCTTC.

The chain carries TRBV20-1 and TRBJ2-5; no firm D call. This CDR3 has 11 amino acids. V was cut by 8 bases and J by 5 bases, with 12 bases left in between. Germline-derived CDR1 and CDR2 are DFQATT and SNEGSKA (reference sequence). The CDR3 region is CSSRIGETQYF. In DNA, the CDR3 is TGCAGTTCACGGATTGGGGAGACCCAGTACTTC.

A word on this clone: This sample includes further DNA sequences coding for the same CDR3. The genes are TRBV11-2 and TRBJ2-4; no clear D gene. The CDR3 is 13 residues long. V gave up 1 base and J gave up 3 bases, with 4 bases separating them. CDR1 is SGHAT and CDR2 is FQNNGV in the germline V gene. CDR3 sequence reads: CASSLVGKNIQYF. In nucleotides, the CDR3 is TGTGCCAGCAGCTTAGTTGGCAAAAACATTCAGTACTTC.

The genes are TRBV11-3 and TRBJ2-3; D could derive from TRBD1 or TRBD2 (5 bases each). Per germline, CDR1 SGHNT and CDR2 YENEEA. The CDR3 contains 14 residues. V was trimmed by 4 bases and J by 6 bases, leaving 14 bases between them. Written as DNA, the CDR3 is TGTGCCAGCAGCTACGGACAAACGGGGGATACGCAGTATTTT. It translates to CASSYGQTGDTQYF. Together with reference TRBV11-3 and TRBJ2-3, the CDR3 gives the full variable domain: EAGVVQSPRYKIIEKKQPVAFWCNPISGHNTLYWYLQNLGQGPELLIRYENEEAVDDSQLPKDRFSAERLKGVDSTLKIQPAELGDSAVYLCASSYGQTGDTQYFGPGTRLTVL.

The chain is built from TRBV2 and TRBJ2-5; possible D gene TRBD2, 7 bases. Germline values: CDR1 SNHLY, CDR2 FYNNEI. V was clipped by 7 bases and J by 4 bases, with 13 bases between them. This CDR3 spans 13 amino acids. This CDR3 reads CASTEGGLETQYF. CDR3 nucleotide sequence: TGTGCCAGCACCGAGGGGGGGTTAGAGACCCAGTACTTC.

CDR3 residues: CASSLESLGVSYEQYF. The CDR3 DNA sequence: TGTGCCAGCAGTTTAGAATCCCTTGGGGTTTCCTACGAGCAGTACTTC. The chain couples TRBV28 to TRBJ2-7; no clear D gene. CDR1 is MDHEN, CDR2 SYDVKM, per germline. This CDR3 has 16 amino acids. With 2 bases removed from V and 1 base from J, the gap between germline ends came to 15 bases.

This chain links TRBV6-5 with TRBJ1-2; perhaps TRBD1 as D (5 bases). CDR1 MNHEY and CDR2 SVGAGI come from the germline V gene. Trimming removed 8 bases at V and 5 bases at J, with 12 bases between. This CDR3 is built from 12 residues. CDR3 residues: CASWGGRYGYTF. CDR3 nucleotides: TGTGCCAGCTGGGGGGGGAGGTATGGCTACACCTTC.

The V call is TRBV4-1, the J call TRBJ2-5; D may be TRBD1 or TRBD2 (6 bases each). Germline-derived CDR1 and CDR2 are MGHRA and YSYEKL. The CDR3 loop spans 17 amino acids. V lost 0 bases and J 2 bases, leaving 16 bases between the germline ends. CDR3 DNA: TGCGCCAGCAGCCAAGATTTCGGGCAGGGGAGGCAAGAGACCCAGTACTTC. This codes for CASSQDFGQGRQETQYF.

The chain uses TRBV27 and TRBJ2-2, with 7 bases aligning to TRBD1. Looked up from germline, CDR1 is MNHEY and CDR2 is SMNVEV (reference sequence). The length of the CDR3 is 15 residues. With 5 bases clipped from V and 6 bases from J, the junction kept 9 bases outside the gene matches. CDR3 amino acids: CASSKTGDRAGELFF. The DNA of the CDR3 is TGTGCCAGCAGTAAAACAGGGGACCGGGCCGGGGAGCTGTTTTTT.

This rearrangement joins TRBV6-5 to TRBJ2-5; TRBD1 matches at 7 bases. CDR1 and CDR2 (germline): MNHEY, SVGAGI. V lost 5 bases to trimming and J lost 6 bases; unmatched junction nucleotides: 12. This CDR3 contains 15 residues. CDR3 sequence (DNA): TGTGCCAGCAGTCGAGCACAGGGGAATGGTCAGACCCAGTACTTC. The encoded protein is CASSRAQGNGQTQYF.

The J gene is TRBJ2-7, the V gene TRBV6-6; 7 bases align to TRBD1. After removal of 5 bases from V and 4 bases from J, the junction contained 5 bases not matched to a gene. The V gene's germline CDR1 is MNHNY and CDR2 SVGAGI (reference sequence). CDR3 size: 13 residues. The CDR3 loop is CASSRARGYEQYF. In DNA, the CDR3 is TGTGCCAGCAGTCGTGCCAGGGGGTACGAGCAGTACTTC.

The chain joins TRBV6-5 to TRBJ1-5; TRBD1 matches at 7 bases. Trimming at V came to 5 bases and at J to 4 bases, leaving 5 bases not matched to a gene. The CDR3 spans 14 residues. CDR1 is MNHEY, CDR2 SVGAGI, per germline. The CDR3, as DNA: TGTGCCAGCAGTCTGACAGGGCAGAATCAGCCCCAGCATTTT. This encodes CASSLTGQNQPQHF.

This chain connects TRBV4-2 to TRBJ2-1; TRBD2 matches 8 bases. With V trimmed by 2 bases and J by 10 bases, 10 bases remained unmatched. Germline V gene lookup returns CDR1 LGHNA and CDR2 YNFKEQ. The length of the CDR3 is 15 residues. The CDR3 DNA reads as TGTGCCAGCAGCCAATTCCCGGGAGGGCCTAGCGAGCAGTTCTTC. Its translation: CASSQFPGGPSEQFF.

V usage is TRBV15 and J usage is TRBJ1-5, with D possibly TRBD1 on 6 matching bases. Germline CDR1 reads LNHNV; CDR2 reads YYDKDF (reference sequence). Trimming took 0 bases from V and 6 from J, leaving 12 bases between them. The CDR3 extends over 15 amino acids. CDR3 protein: CATSREPGASQPQHF. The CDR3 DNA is TGTGCCACCAGCAGAGAGCCGGGGGCGTCTCAGCCCCAGCATTTT. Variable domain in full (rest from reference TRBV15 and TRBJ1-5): DAMVIQNPRYQVTQFGKPVTLSCSQTLNHNVMYWYQQKSSQAPKLLFHYYDKDFNNEADTPDNFQSRRPNTSFCFLDIRSPGLGDTAMYLCATSREPGASQPQHFGDGTRLSIL.

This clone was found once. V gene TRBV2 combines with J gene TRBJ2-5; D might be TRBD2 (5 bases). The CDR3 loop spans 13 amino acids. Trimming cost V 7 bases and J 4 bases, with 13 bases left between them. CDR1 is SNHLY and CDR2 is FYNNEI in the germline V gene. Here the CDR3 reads CASITVGGETQYF. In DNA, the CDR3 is TGTGCCAGCATAACAGTAGGAGGAGAGACCCAGTACTTC.

The CDR3 loop is CASSYSRTGDTEAFF. The CDR3 nucleotides are TGTGCCAGCAGTTACTCGCGGACCGGGGACACTGAAGCTTTCTTT. V and J are TRBV6-5 and TRBJ1-1, with unresolved D. The V end lost 0 bases, the J end lost 3 bases, and 11 bases lay between the germline ends. Germline CDR1 is MNHEY and CDR2 is SVGAGI. The CDR3 has 15 residues.

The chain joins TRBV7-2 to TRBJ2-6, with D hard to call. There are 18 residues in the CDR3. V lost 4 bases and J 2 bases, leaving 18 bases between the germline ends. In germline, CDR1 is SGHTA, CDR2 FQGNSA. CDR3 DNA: TGTGCCAGCAGCTCAAGGGAAGGGAAGTTCACTGGGGCCAACGTCCTGACTTTC. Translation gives CASSSREGKFTGANVLTF.

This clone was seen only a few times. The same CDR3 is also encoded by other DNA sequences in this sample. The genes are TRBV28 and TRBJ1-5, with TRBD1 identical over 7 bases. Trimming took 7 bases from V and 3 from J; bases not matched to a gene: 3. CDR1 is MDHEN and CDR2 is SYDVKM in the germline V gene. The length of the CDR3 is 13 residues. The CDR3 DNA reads TGTGCCAGCAAGGGGGCAAACAATCAGCCCCAGCATTTT. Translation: CASKGANNQPQHF.